The entry that follows covers one T cell receptor beta chain sequence. Its target is not known. These data are taken from a study of T cells in pancreatic ductal adenocarcinoma. Findings of the study overall: Mean clonality was around 0.11 in tumors and 0.065 to 0.075 in blood, not significantly different.

Germline loops: CDR1 SEHNR, CDR2 FQNEAQ (reference sequence). The junction had 3 bases not matched to a gene; V was cut back by 1 base and J by 3 bases. This CDR3 is 15 amino acids long. Only in-frame clones appear in the TCRdb table, and some are missing; sequencing was by immunoSEQ multiplex PCR. This table has roughly 17,000 clones, around nine tenths appearing once. The selected patients with pancreatic ductal adenocarcinoma had surgery but no neoadjuvant therapy. Sample: PBMCs. The chain employs TRBV7-9 and TRBJ1-2, with 9 bases identical to TRBD1. The source is a human donor with pancreatic ductal adenocarcinoma. CDR3 amino acids: CASSLGQGVDYGYTF. The CDR3 nucleotides read TGTGCCAGCAGCTTAGGACAGGGGGTTGACTATGGCTACACCTTC. Filled out from reference TRBV7-9 and TRBJ1-2, the complete variable domain reads DTGVSQNPRHKITKRGQNVTFRCDPISEHNRLYWYRQTLGQGPEFLTYFQNEAQLEKSRLLSDRFSAERPKGSFSTLEIQRTEQGDSAMYLCASSLGQGVDYGYTFGSGTRLTVV.